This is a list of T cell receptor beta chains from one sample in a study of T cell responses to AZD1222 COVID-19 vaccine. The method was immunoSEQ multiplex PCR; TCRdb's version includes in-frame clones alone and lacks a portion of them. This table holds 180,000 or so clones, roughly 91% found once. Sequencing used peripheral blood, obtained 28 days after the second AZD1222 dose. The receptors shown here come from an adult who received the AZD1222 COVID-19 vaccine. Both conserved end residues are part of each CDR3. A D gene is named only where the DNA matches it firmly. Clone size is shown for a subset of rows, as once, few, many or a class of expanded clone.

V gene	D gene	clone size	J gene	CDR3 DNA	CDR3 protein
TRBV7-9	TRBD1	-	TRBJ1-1	TGTGCCAGCAGCGCGACAGGGAATTCGAACACTGAAGCTTTCTTT	CASSATGNSNTEAFF
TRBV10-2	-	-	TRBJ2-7	TGCGCCAGCAGTGGTGAAAGCTCCTACGAGCAGTACTTC	CASSGESSYEQYF
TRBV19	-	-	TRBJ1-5	TGTGCCAGTAGTGTGGGACTTAGCAATCAGCCCCAGCATTTT	CASSVGLSNQPQHF
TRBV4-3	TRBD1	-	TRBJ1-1	TGCGCCAGCAGCCAAGGACAGGGAGGGACTGAAGCTTTCTTT	CASSQGQGGTEAFF
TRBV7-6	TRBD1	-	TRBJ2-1	TGTGCCAGCAGCTCACAAACCCCAACCGGGACAGGGGACAATGAGCAGTTCTTC	CASSSQTPTGTGDNEQFF
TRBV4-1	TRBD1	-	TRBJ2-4	TGCGCCAGCAGCCAAAATTTCCGGGACAGGGTAGACTTC	CASSQNFRDRVDF
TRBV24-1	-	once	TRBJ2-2	TGTGCCACCAGTGATTTGACGACAGGCACCGGGGAGCTGTTTTTT	CATSDLTTGTGELFF
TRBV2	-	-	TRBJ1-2	TGTGCCAGCAGCCAAGCGGTAGGCTACACCTTC	CASSQAVGYTF
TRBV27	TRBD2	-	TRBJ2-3	TGTGCCAGCAGGGAGACTAGCTTCGGCACAGATACGCAGTATTTT	CASRETSFGTDTQYF
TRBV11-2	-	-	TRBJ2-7	TGTGCCAGCAGCTTAGGGGGAATCACCTACGAGCAGTACTTC	CASSLGGITYEQYF
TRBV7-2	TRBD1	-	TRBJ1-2	TGTGCCAGCAGCTCAGACAGGGCCGGCTACACCTTC	CASSSDRAGYTF
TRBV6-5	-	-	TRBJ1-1	TGTGCCAGTAAAAGGGACTTTACAGACAACACTGAAGCTTTCTTT	CASKRDFTDNTEAFF
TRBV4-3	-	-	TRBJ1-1	TGCGCCAGCAGCCCTTCCGGGATTGCTGAAGCTTTCTTT	CASSPSGIAEAFF
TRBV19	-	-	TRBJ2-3	TGTGCCAGTTGCGCGTTCATGGGGGCTGGGGGCACAGATACGCAGTATTTT	CASCAFMGAGGTDTQYF
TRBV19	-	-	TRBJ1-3	TGTGCCAGTAATTCCATGAGCTCTGGAAACACCATATATTTT	CASNSMSSGNTIYF
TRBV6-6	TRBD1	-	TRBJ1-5	TGTGCCAGCAGTTACTCCCCAGGGGGCCGGGTTCAGCCCCAGCATTTT	CASSYSPGGRVQPQHF
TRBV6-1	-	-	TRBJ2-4	TGTGCCAGCAGTGAACGTCCCCGGGGCGATACGAAAAACATTCAGTACTTC	CASSERPRGDTKNIQYF
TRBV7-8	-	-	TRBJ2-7	TGTGCCAGCAGCTTAGTTTTCAGCTGGACGGAGCACTACGAGCAGTACTTC	CASSLVFSWTEHYEQYF
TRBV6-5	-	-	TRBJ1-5	TGTGCCAGCAGTTATGCTGGGGTTGGTCAGCCCCAGCATTTT	CASSYAGVGQPQHF
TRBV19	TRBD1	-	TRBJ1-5	TGTGCCAGTAGTAGACAGGGGGCAGAGAGCAATCAGCCCCAGCATTTT	CASSRQGAESNQPQHF
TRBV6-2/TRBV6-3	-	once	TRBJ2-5	TGTGCCAGCAGTTACTCGGGCCCTGTCAGGGGCCAAGAGACCCAGTACTTC	CASSYSGPVRGQETQYF
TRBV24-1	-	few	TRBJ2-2	TGTGCCACCAGTGATTTCGGGATACTCACCGGGGAGCTGTTTTTT	CATSDFGILTGELFF
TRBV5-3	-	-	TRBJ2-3	TGTGCCAGAAGCTTTCTCAAGCGGTTTAGCACAGATACGCAGTATTTT	CARSFLKRFSTDTQYF
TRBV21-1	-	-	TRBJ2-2	TGTGCCAGCCGCAGGTACCGCCGTTCCTGCGCGGTCGGGGAGCTGTTTTTT	CASRRYRRSCAVGELFF
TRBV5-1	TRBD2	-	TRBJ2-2	TGCGCCAGCAGCTTGGTCGGGAGGGCCCCCACCGGGGAGCTGTTTTTT	CASSLVGRAPTGELFF
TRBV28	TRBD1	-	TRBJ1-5	TGTGCCAGCAGTTACAGGGGGCCCTGGCAGCCCCAGCATTTT	CASSYRGPWQPQHF
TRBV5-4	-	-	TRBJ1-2	TGTGCCAGCAGCCTCGGCGGCGCAGGGGATTATGGCTACACCTTC	CASSLGGAGDYGYTF
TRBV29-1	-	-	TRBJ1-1	TGCAGCGTAGCGGAAGGGTACACTGAAGCTTTCTTT	CSVAEGYTEAFF
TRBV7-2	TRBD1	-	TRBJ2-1	TGTGCCAGCAGCTTAGCCGGGACAGGGTCTAAGGGGGAGCAGTTCTTC	CASSLAGTGSKGEQFF
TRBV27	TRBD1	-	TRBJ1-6	TGTGCCAGCAGTTTATCGGGGGGGACAGGGAATTCACCCCTCCACTTT	CASSLSGGTGNSPLHF
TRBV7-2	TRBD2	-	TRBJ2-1	TGTGCCAGCAGTATTAGCGGGGGCCCCCTTTACAATGAGCAGTTCTTC	CASSISGGPLYNEQFF
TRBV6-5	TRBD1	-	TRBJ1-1	TGTGCCAGCAGTCCAAAGACAGGGGCATCCACTGAAGCTTTCTTT	CASSPKTGASTEAFF